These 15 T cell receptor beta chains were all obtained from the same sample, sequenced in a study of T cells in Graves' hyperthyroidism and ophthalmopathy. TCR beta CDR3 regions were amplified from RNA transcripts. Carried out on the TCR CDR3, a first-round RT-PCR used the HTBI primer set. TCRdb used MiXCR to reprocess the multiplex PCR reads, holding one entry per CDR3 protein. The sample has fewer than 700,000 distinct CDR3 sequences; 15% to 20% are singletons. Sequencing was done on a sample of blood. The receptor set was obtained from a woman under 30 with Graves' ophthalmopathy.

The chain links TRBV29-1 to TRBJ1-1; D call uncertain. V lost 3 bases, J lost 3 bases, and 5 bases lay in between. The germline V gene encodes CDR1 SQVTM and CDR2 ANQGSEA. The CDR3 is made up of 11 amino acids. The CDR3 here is CSVDRDTEAFF. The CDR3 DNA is TGCAGCGTTGATAGGGACACTGAAGCTTTCTTT.

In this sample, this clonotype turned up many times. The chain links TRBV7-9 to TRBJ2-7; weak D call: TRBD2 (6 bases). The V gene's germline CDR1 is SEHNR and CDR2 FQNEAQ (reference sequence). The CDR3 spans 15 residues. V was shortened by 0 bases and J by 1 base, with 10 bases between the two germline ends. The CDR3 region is CASSLAGGASYEQYF. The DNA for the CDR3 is TGTGCCAGCAGCTTAGCGGGGGGAGCTTCCTACGAGCAGTACTTC. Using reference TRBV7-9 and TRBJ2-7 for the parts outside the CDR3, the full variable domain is DTGVSQNPRHKITKRGQNVTFRCDPISEHNRLYWYRQTLGQGPEFLTYFQNEAQLEKSRLLSDRFSAERPKGSFSTLEIQRTEQGDSAMYLCASSLAGGASYEQYFGPGTRLTVT.

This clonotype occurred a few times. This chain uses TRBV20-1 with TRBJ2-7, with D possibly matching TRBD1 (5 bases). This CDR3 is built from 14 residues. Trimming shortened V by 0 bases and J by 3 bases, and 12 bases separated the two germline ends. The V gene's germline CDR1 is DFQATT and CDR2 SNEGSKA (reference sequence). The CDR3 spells CSARDPREGYEQYF. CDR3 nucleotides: TGCAGTGCTAGAGATCCCAGGGAAGGCTACGAGCAGTACTTC.

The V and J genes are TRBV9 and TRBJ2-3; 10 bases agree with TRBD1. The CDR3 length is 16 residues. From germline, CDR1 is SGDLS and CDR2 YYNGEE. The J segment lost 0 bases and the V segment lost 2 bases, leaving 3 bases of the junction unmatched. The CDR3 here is CASSVWTGGSTDTQYF. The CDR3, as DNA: TGTGCCAGCAGCGTGTGGACAGGGGGTAGCACAGATACGCAGTATTTT.

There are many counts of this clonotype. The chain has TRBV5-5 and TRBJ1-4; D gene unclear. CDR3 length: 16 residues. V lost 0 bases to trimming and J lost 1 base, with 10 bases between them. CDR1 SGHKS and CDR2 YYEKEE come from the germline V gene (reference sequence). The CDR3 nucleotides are TGTGCCAGCAGCTTGGGGAGAATTGGAACTAATGAAAAACTGTTTTTT. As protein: CASSLGRIGTNEKLFF. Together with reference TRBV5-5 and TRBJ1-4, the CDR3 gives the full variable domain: DAGVTQSPTHLIKTRGQQVTLRCSPISGHKSVSWYQQVLGQGPQFIFQYYEKEERGRGNFPDRFSARQFPNYSSELNVNALLLGDSALYLCASSLGRIGTNEKLFFGSGTQLSVL.

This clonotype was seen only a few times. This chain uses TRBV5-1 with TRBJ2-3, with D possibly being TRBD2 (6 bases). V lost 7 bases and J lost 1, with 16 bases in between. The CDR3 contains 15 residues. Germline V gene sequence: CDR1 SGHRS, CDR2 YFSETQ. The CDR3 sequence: CASGPGGLGTDTQYF. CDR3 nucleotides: TGCGCCAGCGGCCCTGGGGGACTGGGCACAGATACGCAGTATTTT.

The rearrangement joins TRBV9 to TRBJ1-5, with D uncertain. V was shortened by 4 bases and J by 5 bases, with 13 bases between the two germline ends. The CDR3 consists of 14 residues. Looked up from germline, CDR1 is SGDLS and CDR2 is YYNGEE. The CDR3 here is CASSTSGGDQPQHF. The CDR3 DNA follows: TGTGCCAGCAGCACCTCGGGTGGCGATCAGCCCCAGCATTTT.

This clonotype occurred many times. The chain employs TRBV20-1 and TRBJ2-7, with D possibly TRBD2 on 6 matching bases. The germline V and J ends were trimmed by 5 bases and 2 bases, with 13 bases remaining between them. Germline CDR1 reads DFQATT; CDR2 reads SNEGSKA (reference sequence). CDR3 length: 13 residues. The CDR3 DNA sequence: TGCAGTGCTCCCGGGACTGCGACCTACGAGCAGTACTTC. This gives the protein CSAPGTATYEQYF.

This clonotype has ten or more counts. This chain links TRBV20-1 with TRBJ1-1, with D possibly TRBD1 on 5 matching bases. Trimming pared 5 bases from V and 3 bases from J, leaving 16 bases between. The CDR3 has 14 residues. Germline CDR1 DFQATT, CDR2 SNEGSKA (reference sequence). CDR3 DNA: TGCAGTGCTGACCCGCCGGGGCAGGACACTGAAGCTTTCTTT. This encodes CSADPPGQDTEAFF.

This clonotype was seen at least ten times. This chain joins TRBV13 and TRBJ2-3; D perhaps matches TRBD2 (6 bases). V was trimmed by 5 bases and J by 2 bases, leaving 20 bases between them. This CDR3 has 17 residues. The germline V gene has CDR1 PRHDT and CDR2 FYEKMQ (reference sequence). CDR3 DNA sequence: TGTGCCAGCAGCCCCCCGTGGGGGGACCCCTCCACAGATACGCAGTATTTT. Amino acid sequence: CASSPPWGDPSTDTQYF.

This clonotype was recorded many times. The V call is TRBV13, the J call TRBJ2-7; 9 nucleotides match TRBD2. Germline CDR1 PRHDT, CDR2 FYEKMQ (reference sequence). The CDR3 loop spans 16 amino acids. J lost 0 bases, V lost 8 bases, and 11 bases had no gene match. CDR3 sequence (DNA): TGTGCCAGCCGCATAGCGGGAGTCTCGAGCTCCTACGAGCAGTACTTC. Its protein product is CASRIAGVSSSYEQYF.

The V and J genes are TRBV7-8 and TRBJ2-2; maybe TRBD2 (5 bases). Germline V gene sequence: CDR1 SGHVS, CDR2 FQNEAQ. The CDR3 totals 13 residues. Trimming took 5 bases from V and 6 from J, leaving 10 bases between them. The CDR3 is CASSAPGAGELFF. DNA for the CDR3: TGTGCCAGCAGCGCCCCCGGGGCCGGGGAGCTGTTTTTT. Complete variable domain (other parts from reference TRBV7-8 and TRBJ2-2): GAGVSQSPRYKVAKRGQDVALRCDPISGHVSLFWYQQALGQGPEFLTYFQNEAQLDKSGLPSDRFFAERPEGSVSTLKIQRTQQEDSAVYLCASSAPGAGELFFGEGSRLTVL.

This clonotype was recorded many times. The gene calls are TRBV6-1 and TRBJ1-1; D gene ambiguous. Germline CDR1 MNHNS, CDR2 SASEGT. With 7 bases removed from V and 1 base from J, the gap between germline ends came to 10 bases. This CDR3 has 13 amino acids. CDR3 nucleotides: TGTGCCAGCATTATGACGGGGAACACTGAAGCTTTCTTT. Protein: CASIMTGNTEAFF.

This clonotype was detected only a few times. The chain's CDR3 is CASSTFGYNQPQHF. The CDR3 DNA follows: TGTGCCAGTAGTACATTCGGGTACAATCAGCCCCAGCATTTT. The J gene is TRBJ1-5, the V gene TRBV19; unclear D gene. V dropped 4 bases and J dropped 3 bases, with 10 bases sitting between them. Per germline, CDR1 LNHDA and CDR2 SQIVND (reference sequence). The CDR3 sequence is 14 residues long.

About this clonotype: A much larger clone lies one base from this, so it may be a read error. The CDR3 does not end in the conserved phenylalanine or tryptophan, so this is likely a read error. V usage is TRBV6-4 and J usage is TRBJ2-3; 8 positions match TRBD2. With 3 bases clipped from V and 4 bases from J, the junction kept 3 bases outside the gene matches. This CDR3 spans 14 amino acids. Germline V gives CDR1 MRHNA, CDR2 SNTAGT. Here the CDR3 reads CASSDTSGPDTQYL. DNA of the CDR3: TGTGCCAGCAGTGATACTAGCGGCCCAGATACGCAGTATCTT.